This is a list of T cell receptor beta chains from one sample in a study of T-cell reconstitution after alpha-beta-depleted transplantation in children. TCRdb called the PCR reads again in MiXCR, with one record for every CDR3 protein. The sample lists about 610,000 distinct CDR3 sequences; over 9.5% were seen once. The material sequenced was PBMCs from the stem cell graft donor, taken from the stem cell graft. These receptors all stem from a human donor who donated a stem cell graft to a child with acute myeloid leukemia. Both conserved end residues are part of each CDR3. A D gene is named only where the DNA matches it firmly. Only part of the rows carry a size: once, few, many, or a class if the clone is expanded.

v_gene	abundance	d_gene	j_gene	CDR3nt	CDR3aa
TRBV12-3/TRBV12-4	many	-	TRBJ2-2	TGTGCCAGCAGTCCGGGACGCCTCTTGAACACCGGGGAGCTGTTTTTT	CASSPGRLLNTGELFF
TRBV27	-	-	TRBJ1-5	TGTGCCAGCAGTTCGACACAGGGTTACAATCAGCCCCAGCATTTT	CASSSTQGYNQPQHF
TRBV12-3/TRBV12-4	-	TRBD2	TRBJ2-1	TGTGCCAGCAGGCCAGGCGGGAGGACTAGCAGGGAGCAGTTCTTC	CASRPGGRTSREQFF
TRBV12-3/TRBV12-4	-	-	TRBJ2-6	TGTGCCAGCAGTTTCCCCCGTAACGCTGGGGCCAACGTCCTGACTTTC	CASSFPRNAGANVLTF
TRBV29-1	few	-	TRBJ2-7	TGCAGCGTTGACAGGGGCGGCAGCTACGAGCAGTACTTC	CSVDRGGSYEQYF
TRBV28	-	TRBD1	TRBJ2-3	TGTGCCAGCAGTTTATTAGGACAGGGCCCCAATACGCAGTATTTT	CASSLLGQGPNTQYF
TRBV6-2/TRBV6-3	-	-	TRBJ1-2	TGTGCCAGCAGTTACGCCAGGGCGAAGGGCTACACCTTC	CASSYARAKGYTF
TRBV4-2	-	TRBD1	TRBJ1-1	TGTGCCAGCAGCCAACCTTACAGGGGCACTGAAGCTTTCTTT	CASSQPYRGTEAFF
TRBV5-1	few	-	TRBJ1-1	TGCGCCAGCAGCCTGTCAGGGGTGTCGAACACTGAAGCTTTCTTT	CASSLSGVSNTEAFF
TRBV20-1	-	TRBD2	TRBJ2-7	TGCAGTGCTAGGGAGCTAGCGGGAGCGGACTACGAGCAGTACTTC	CSARELAGADYEQYF